What follows is one T cell receptor (beta chain) and its context. Its antigen remains unidentified. Produced via immunoSEQ multiplex PCR; TCRdb's table is partial and in-frame only. The data show tens of thousands of clones, around 83% seen once. These data are taken from a study of Ad26.COV2.S vaccination and SARS-CoV-2 variants. The CDR3 runs 15 residues. CDR1 MNHEY and CDR2 SVGAGI come from the germline V gene. V gave up 6 bases and J gave up 4 bases, with 15 bases separating them. Study-wide results and limits: Quantification of TCR breadth and depth may have yielded underestimates of total T cell responses. Spike-specific TCR breadth ran higher among vaccine recipients than placebo recipients. Vaccine recipients and placebo recipients showed similar non-spike TCR breadth. There was reportedly substantial breadth in spike-specific CD8+ and CD4+ T cell responses after vaccination.

The V call is TRBV6-5, the J call TRBJ1-4; possible D gene TRBD1, 5 bases. The source was peripheral blood, collected after recovery from COVID-19. The source is a human donor who had recovered from COVID-19. The CDR3 nucleotides read TGTGCCAGCAGGACTGGACAATCCTTTAATGAAAAACTGTTTTTT. Its translation: CASRTGQSFNEKLFF.